This paragraph reports one T cell receptor (beta chain). This clone's antigen is unknown. Base-call qualities are not available, and no considerably larger clone is one nucleotide away. CDR3 length: 14 amino acids, cysteine to phenylalanine. Only the CDR3 DNA is retained, 42 bases long and in frame from the first base. This sample was included in a study of blood T cell repertoires in COVID-19 (dated by TCRdb to about 2020). Concerning the study at large: Samples covering the acute and convalescent phases of COVID-19 were provided by collaborators in the United States, Italy and Spain. Samples came from the ongoing ImmuneRACE study (first 160 participants) plus 1,254 subjects from 6 global collaborators. Deeply sampled blood TCRbeta repertoires from subjects exposed to, actively infected with, or recovered from COVID-19 were included in the dataset. HLA class I and class II types, where available, came from metadata supplied by the sample provider rather than from assay-based typing. The repertoires were released in a freely available public database meant as a resource for research on the immune response to SARS-CoV-2. The prospective study material was composed of cDNA or gDNA derived from T cells, B-cell-depleted T cells, or PBMCs. Sample metadata almost always included a de-identified subject ID, COVID-19 status, age in years and sex.

Each collaborating institution followed its own protocols to collect whole blood in K2EDTA tubes. Collaborator samples were shipped for TCRbeta analysis as frozen whole blood, isolated PBMCs, or DNA extracted from either sample type. TCRbeta CDR3 regions were amplified from genomic DNA using the immunoSEQ Assay, a bias-controlled multiplex PCR. The source study handled its data this way. The number of nucleated cells in each sample was estimated from the amplification of reference gene primers within the assay. To quantify the absolute abundance of each unique TCRbeta CDR3 rearrangement, sequence reads were collapsed and filtered. For each sample, productive Simpson clonality was calculated as the square root of Simpson's diversity index across productive rearrangements. Drawn from immuneACCESS, this table holds only the in-frame rearrangements with V and J called that TCRdb kept. Clones are partly lost; checked studies trace under half to an unresolved V gene and leave the rest unexplained. The D gene and trimming were derived from the DNA, and the V and J assignments and clone size from that table. The sample records around 150,000 clones, 65% to 85% of which are singletons. Of the sample, 5% falls within the top ten clones.

The study at large found these results: How much clinical and demographic metadata was included differed by source and by participant, and the metadata was provided uncurated.

The sequenced sample consisted of peripheral blood. This receptor was identified in a woman aged 45-65 years with acute or convalescent COVID-19. The chain employs TRBV12-1 and TRBJ2-1; the D call of TRBD1 is as the table states it, not checked on the DNA. TRBV12-1 constitutes a pseudogene. Here is the DNA: TGTGCCAGCAGCCCGGGACAGGGAAACAATGAGCAGTTCTTC. Its coded protein is CASSPGQGNNEQFF.